The 25 T cell receptor beta chains presented below share a single source sample, sequenced in a study of shared clonotypes between healthy human individuals. The method was immunoSEQ multiplex PCR; TCRdb's version includes in-frame clones alone and lacks a portion of them. The top ten clones hold 8.5% to 12% of a sample with 330,000 or so clones, 73% of them seen once. Sequenced sample: memory CD4+ T cells sorted from blood. Subset of the sample: CD45RA-negative fraction. These receptors were collected from a man aged 25 to 40 in good health.

This clone has a count of ten or more. This chain uses TRBV5-1 with TRBJ2-3; 7 bases line up with TRBD1. Unmatched junction bases numbered 2, after V lost 2 bases and J lost 8 bases. The V gene's germline CDR1 is SGHRS and CDR2 YFSETQ. This CDR3 contains 12 residues. The CDR3 DNA is TGCGCCAGCAGCTTCGACAGGGTTACGCAGTATTTT. Protein sequence: CASSFDRVTQYF.

This clone was detected many times. The chain is built from TRBV5-6 and TRBJ2-7; TRBD2 agrees at 15 bases. The CDR3 is 17 amino acids. Unmatched junction bases numbered 7, after V lost 4 bases and J lost 2 bases. The germline V gene encodes CDR1 SGHDT and CDR2 YYEEEE. Here the CDR3 reads CASSPRTSGRAPYEQYF. CDR3 coding DNA: TGTGCCAGCAGCCCCCGGACTAGCGGGAGGGCCCCCTACGAGCAGTACTTC.

This rearrangement joins TRBV5-1 to TRBJ2-7; 8 bases line up with TRBD1. V lost 4 bases and J lost 4; bases outside the gene matches: 13. CDR3 length: 16 residues. Per germline, CDR1 SGHRS and CDR2 YFSETQ. The CDR3 sequence is CASSIAPGGGGYEQYF. The CDR3 DNA is TGCGCCAGCAGCATAGCCCCAGGGGGCGGTGGTTACGAGCAGTACTTC.

V gene TRBV2 combines with J gene TRBJ2-7; D unclear. The CDR3 extends over 14 amino acids. Germline V gene sequence: CDR1 SNHLY, CDR2 FYNNEI. V was pared by 2 bases and J by 4 bases, with 12 bases between. CDR3 sequence (DNA): TGTGCCAGCAGTGAACTGGCGGACCCATACGAGCAGTACTTC. This codes for CASSELADPYEQYF. Filled out from reference TRBV2 and TRBJ2-7, the complete variable domain reads EPEVTQTPSHQVTQMGQEVILRCVPISNHLYFYWYRQILGQKVEFLVSFYNNEISEKSEIFDDQFSVERPDGSNFTLKIRSTKLEDSAMYFCASSELADPYEQYFGPGTRLTVT.

The chain recombines TRBV5-8 with TRBJ2-5; the D is unclear. Trimming took 1 base from V and 9 from J, leaving 16 bases between them. The CDR3 runs to 14 residues. Germline V CDR1 and CDR2: SGHTS, YDEGEE. CDR3 region: CASSLSPSKWAQYF. CDR3 DNA sequence: TGTGCCAGCAGCTTGTCCCCCAGCAAATGGGCCCAGTACTTC.

The J gene is TRBJ2-7, the V gene TRBV2; TRBD2 might be the D (6 bases). Trimming cost V 5 bases and J 5 bases, with 13 bases left between them. CDR3 size: 13 residues. CDR1 SNHLY and CDR2 FYNNEI come from the germline V gene. DNA for the CDR3: TGTGCCAGCAGTCCGGGACTCGAGGACGAGCAGTACTTC. It yields the protein CASSPGLEDEQYF.

The chain uses TRBV27 and TRBJ2-1, with D unclear. The germline V gene has CDR1 MNHEY and CDR2 SMNVEV (reference sequence). The CDR3 runs to 14 residues. V lost 2 bases and J 5 bases, leaving 10 bases between the germline ends. The CDR3 region is CASSLSRPDNEQFF. The DNA of the CDR3 is TGTGCCAGCAGTTTAAGTCGTCCGGACAATGAGCAGTTCTTC.

V and J are TRBV28 and TRBJ2-3, with 11 bases matching TRBD2. V trimming: 6 bases; J trimming: 3 bases; junction bases outside the gene matches: 20. CDR3 size: 20 residues. In germline, CDR1 is MDHEN, CDR2 SYDVKM. This CDR3 reads CASRVNRGLLAGGLTDTQYF. DNA of the CDR3: TGTGCCAGCAGGGTAAACAGGGGGCTTCTAGCGGGAGGTCTGACAGATACGCAGTATTTT.

The rearrangement joins TRBV28 to TRBJ1-2, with 11 bases that match TRBD1. Trimming cost V 6 bases and J 4 bases; bases outside gene matches: 10. CDR3 size: 16 residues. The germline CDR1 and CDR2 sequences are MDHEN and SYDVKM. The CDR3 DNA is TGTGCCAGCAGCCCTGGACAGGGGGCCGCGGCCTATGGCTACACCTTC. Residues: CASSPGQGAAAYGYTF.

This sequence joins TRBV27 and TRBJ2-7; 12 bases line up with TRBD2. CDR1 is MNHEY and CDR2 is SMNVEV in the germline V gene (reference sequence). Trimming took 6 bases from V and 3 from J; bases not matched to a gene: 3. The CDR3 is 14 amino acids. The CDR3 loop is CASSGTSGFYEQYF. CDR3 bases: TGTGCCAGCAGCGGGACTAGCGGGTTCTACGAGCAGTACTTC.

The chain carries TRBV10-3 and TRBJ2-3, with 12 nucleotides matching TRBD2. Germline V gives CDR1 ENHRY, CDR2 SYGVKD. J gave up 2 bases and V 8 bases, and 2 bases lay outside the gene matches. The CDR3 runs 14 residues. The CDR3 DNA reads as TGTGCCATCCGACTAGCGGGGGACACAGATACGCAGTATTTT. Translated, it gives CAIRLAGDTDTQYF.

As concerns this clone: A much larger clone lies a single base off, so this may be a read error. Other nucleotide sequences from this sample produce the same CDR3. The chain couples TRBV5-1 to TRBJ2-7; D gene uncertain. Trimming took off 0 bases at V and 1 base at J, with 5 bases between the two ends. This CDR3 contains 13 residues. Germline CDR1 SGHRS, CDR2 YFSETQ. The CDR3, as DNA: TGCGCCAGCAGCTTGGAGGTGTCCTACGAGCAGTACTTC. Translated, it gives CASSLEVSYEQYF. The complete variable domain, with remaining parts taken from reference TRBV5-1 and TRBJ2-7, reads KAGVTQTPRYLIKTRGQQVTLSCSPISGHRSVSWYQQTPGQGLQFLFEYFSETQRNKGNFPGRFSGRQFSNSRSEMNVSTLELGDSALYLCASSLEVSYEQYFGPGTRLTVT.

The CDR3 loop reads CASMERGAFGEQYF. Written as DNA, the CDR3 is TGTGCCAGTATGGAGCGGGGAGCTTTTGGAGAGCAGTACTTC. The chain links TRBV19 to TRBJ2-7, with 7 bases fitting TRBD2. The CDR3 spans 14 residues. Germline CDR1 is LNHDA and CDR2 is SQIVND (reference sequence). With V trimmed by 7 bases and J by 7 bases, 13 bases remained unmatched.

This chain uses TRBV6-1 with TRBJ2-7, with D maybe TRBD2 (7 bases). Germline V lookup: CDR1 MNHNS, CDR2 SASEGT. The CDR3 is 14 amino acids. Trimming shortened V by 6 bases and J by 0 bases, and 12 bases separated the two germline ends. The CDR3 region has the DNA TGTGCCAGCAGAGGGGGGGTCCACTCCTACGAGCAGTACTTC. Protein: CASRGGVHSYEQYF.

This rearrangement joins TRBV5-1 to TRBJ2-5; no definite D call. The CDR3 is 14 residues long. The germline CDR1 and CDR2 sequences are SGHRS and YFSETQ. V was trimmed by 1 base and J by 5 bases, leaving 12 bases between them. The CDR3 DNA is TGCGCCAGCAGCTTGCCGGGTCAAAGGGAGACCCAGTACTTC. It codes for CASSLPGQRETQYF.

Concerning this clone: This may be a read error: a much more frequent sequence differs by one nucleotide. The chain links TRBV5-6 to TRBJ2-5; tentative D call: TRBD1 (5 bases). This CDR3 has 14 amino acids. CDR1 is SGHDT and CDR2 is YYEEEE in the germline V gene. With 1 base removed from V and 9 bases from J, the gap between germline ends came to 16 bases. The CDR3 coding sequence is TGTGCCAGCAGCTTGTATGGTCAGGGTGAGGCCCAGTACTTC. This gives the protein CASSLYGQGEAQYF.

This clone was detected only a few times. This chain links TRBV30 with TRBJ2-3, with D maybe TRBD2 (6 bases). The V gene's germline CDR1 is GTSNPN and CDR2 SVGIG (reference sequence). V was cut by 5 bases and J by 1 base, with 16 bases left in between. The CDR3 totals 15 residues. CDR3 amino acids: CAWGLAAPGTDTQYF. CDR3 in DNA: TGTGCCTGGGGTTTAGCGGCGCCTGGCACAGATACGCAGTATTTT.

The gene calls are TRBV6-5 and TRBJ2-2; D is unresolved. The ends were cut back, 2 bases at V and 0 bases at J, with 10 bases in the middle. The V gene's germline CDR1 is MNHEY and CDR2 SVGAGI. The CDR3 spans 16 residues. This chain's CDR3 is CASSYRPVANTGELFF. DNA of the CDR3: TGTGCCAGCAGTTACCGGCCGGTAGCGAACACCGGGGAGCTGTTTTTT.

The chain is built from TRBV27 and TRBJ2-7; 9 positions match TRBD1. The CDR3 is made up of 17 amino acids. V shed 7 bases and J 0 bases; nucleotides not matched to a gene: 13. Germline CDR1 is MNHEY and CDR2 is SMNVEV (reference sequence). The CDR3 region is CASTPGMRQGGSYEQYF. CDR3 bases: TGTGCCAGCACCCCCGGGATGAGACAGGGGGGCTCCTACGAGCAGTACTTC.

V and J are TRBV7-9 and TRBJ2-1, with 12 bases lining up with TRBD2. CDR3 length: 15 amino acids. CDR1 and CDR2 (germline): SEHNR, FQNEAQ (reference sequence). The V segment lost 1 base and the J segment 10 bases; nucleotides outside the gene matches: 5. The CDR3: CASSLDGLAGFEQFF. The CDR3 nucleotides read TGTGCCAGCAGCTTAGATGGACTAGCGGGATTCGAGCAGTTCTTC.

This clone was detected many times. The chain couples TRBV9 to TRBJ2-6; the D is unclear. From germline, CDR1 is SGDLS and CDR2 YYNGEE. The CDR3 extends over 15 amino acids. Trimming cost V 4 bases and J 1 base, with 9 bases left between them. The CDR3 bases are TGTGCCAGCAGCTCTATAGGGTCTGGGGCCAACGTCCTGACTTTC. It specifies CASSSIGSGANVLTF.

The CDR3 is CASSLNAGGGLDEQFF. Written as DNA, the CDR3 is TGTGCCAGCAGCTTAAACGCGGGAGGGGGTCTCGATGAGCAGTTCTTC. V and J are TRBV11-3 and TRBJ2-1; 9 bases fit TRBD2. Germline loops: CDR1 SGHNT, CDR2 YENEEA. The ends lost 2 bases at V and 8 bases at J; junction bases unmatched: 10. This CDR3 is built from 16 residues.

The chain carries TRBV5-4 and TRBJ2-3; D remains unclear. This CDR3 comprises 14 residues. Deletions cut 2 bases from V and 8 bases from J, with 15 bases between. Germline V gene data show CDR1 as SGHNT and CDR2 as YYREEE (reference sequence). The CDR3 loop reads CASSLPESVGTQYF. The CDR3, as DNA: TGTGCCAGCAGCTTACCGGAGTCGGTCGGTACGCAGTATTTT.

The gene calls are TRBV5-6 and TRBJ2-3, with D tentatively TRBD2 (6 bases). The CDR3 totals 16 residues. V lost 0 bases and J 0 bases, leaving 11 bases between the germline ends. The germline V gene encodes CDR1 SGHDT and CDR2 YYEEEE. The CDR3 loop reads CASSLARERSTDTQYF. CDR3 nucleotide sequence: TGTGCCAGCAGCTTGGCCCGGGAGAGAAGCACAGATACGCAGTATTTT.

This clone occurred many times. The V gene is TRBV14, the J gene TRBJ2-4; D gene ambiguous. The CDR3 has 16 residues. Trimming shortened V by 4 bases and J by 7 bases, and 20 bases separated the two germline ends. Germline V gene data show CDR1 as SGHDN and CDR2 as FVKESK. The CDR3 sequence is CASSRQTPVGRNIQYF. CDR3 coding DNA: TGTGCCAGCAGCCGACAAACCCCGGTTGGTCGGAACATTCAGTACTTC. Combining the CDR3 with reference TRBV14 and TRBJ2-4 gives the whole variable domain EAGVTQFPSHSVIEKGQTVTLRCDPISGHDNLYWYRRVMGKEIKFLLHFVKESKQDESGMPNNRFLAERTGGTYSTLKVQPAELEDSGVYFCASSRQTPVGRNIQYFGAGTRLSVL.